These 27 T cell receptor beta chains came from one sample sequenced in a study of T-cell memory formation after mild COVID-19 (dated by TCRdb to 2020 to 2023). The method was 5' RACE. The run used an Illumina NovaSeq 6000. The raw public data were reprocessed by TCRdb itself: fastp quality trimming at Q25, MiXCR clonotype calling, in-frame beta chains only. Merged by CDR3 protein, the rows form single entries marked with the most common genes and DNA. The sample contains about 350,000 distinct CDR3 sequences, roughly 15% of them found a single time. Approximately 22% of the sample belongs to the ten largest clones. Sequencing was carried out using PBMCs or a T cell subset sorted from them (not recorded which). Every receptor here comes from a man between 18 and 29 years old who had mild COVID-19 (a few samples of this study predate the infection). The sample titles of this study are shuffled in the database, so cell type and time point are left out; the donor was told from shared clones.

This clonotype was observed many times. The V call is TRBV2, the J call TRBJ2-1, with no clear D. Germline CDR1 SNHLY, CDR2 FYNNEI. Trimming left V 5 bases short and J 7 bases short, with 3 bases between. CDR3 size: 10 residues. The CDR3 loop reads CASSRNEQFF. CDR3 DNA: TGTGCCAGCAGTCGTAATGAGCAGTTCTTC. The variable domain in full, with the rest retrieved from reference TRBV2 and TRBJ2-1, is EPEVTQTPSHQVTQMGQEVILRCVPISNHLYFYWYRQILGQKVEFLVSFYNNEISEKSEIFDDQFSVERPDGSNFTLKIRSTKLEDSAMYFCASSRNEQFFGPGTRLTVL.

This clonotype was counted only a few times. V and J are TRBV20-1 and TRBJ2-4, with D perhaps matching TRBD2 (6 bases). The germline gives CDR1 DFQATT, CDR2 SNEGSKA (reference sequence). Deletions cut 0 bases from V and 9 bases from J, with 12 bases between. The CDR3 is 13 amino acids. The CDR3 loop reads CSARDLPSAIQYF. DNA for the CDR3: TGCAGTGCTAGAGATCTGCCTAGCGCCATTCAGTACTTC.

There are a few counts of this clonotype. The chain employs TRBV7-3 and TRBJ2-7; 8 bases map to TRBD1. Per the germline V gene, CDR1 is SGHTA and CDR2 is FQGTGA. The CDR3 contains 15 residues. V lost 7 bases and J lost 4; bases outside the gene matches: 12. The CDR3 protein is CASTPIHRGTYEQYF. In nucleotides, the CDR3 is TGTGCCAGCACCCCAATCCACAGGGGGACTTACGAGCAGTACTTC. The variable domain in full, completed from reference TRBV7-3 and TRBJ2-7, reads GAGVSQTPSNKVTEKGKYVELRCDPISGHTALYWYRQSLGQGPEFLIYFQGTGAADDSGLPNDRFFAVRPEGSVSTLKIQRTERGDSAVYLCASTPIHRGTYEQYFGPGTRLTVT.

There are a few counts of this clonotype. The rearrangement uses TRBV11-2 and TRBJ1-4; no firm D call. Trimming shortened V by 7 bases and J by 0 bases, and 12 bases separated the two germline ends. Looked up from germline, CDR1 is SGHAT and CDR2 is FQNNGV. CDR3 length equals 15 residues. The CDR3 loop is CASTPGVATNEKLFF. DNA of the CDR3: TGTGCCAGCACCCCCGGGGTCGCAACTAATGAAAAACTGTTTTTT.

This clonotype has a count of ten or more. The chain is built from TRBV7-8 and TRBJ1-2; perhaps TRBD1 as D (6 bases). Germline loops: CDR1 SGHVS, CDR2 FQNEAQ. Trimming took off 2 bases at V and 2 bases at J, with 9 bases between the two ends. The CDR3 has 14 amino acids. In DNA, the CDR3 is TGTGCCAGCAGCTTAAGGGGGGAGAACTATGGCTACACCTTC. This codes for CASSLRGENYGYTF.

This clonotype was seen a handful of times. The chain carries TRBV19 and TRBJ2-7; TRBD2 matches at 13 bases. Germline V CDR1 and CDR2: LNHDA, SQIVND (reference sequence). This CDR3 contains 16 residues. J was trimmed by 3 bases and V by 5 bases; bases with no gene match: 7. The CDR3 loop is CASSAGTSGDVYEQYF. The CDR3 DNA sequence: TGTGCCAGTAGTGCGGGGACTAGCGGGGACGTCTACGAGCAGTACTTC.

This chain links TRBV3-1 with TRBJ2-7; 8 nucleotides line up with TRBD2. The junction had 5 bases not matched to a gene; V was cut back by 4 bases and J by 6 bases. Germline V gene data show CDR1 as LGHDT and CDR2 as YNNKEL (reference sequence). This CDR3 has 13 residues. The CDR3 bases are TGTGCCAGCAGCCTCCCGAGCGGGAGCGAGCAGTACTTC. The encoded protein is CASSLPSGSEQYF.

V and J are TRBV7-2 and TRBJ1-6; possible D gene TRBD1, 5 bases. V lost 1 base to trimming and J lost 4 bases, with 11 bases between them. From germline, CDR1 is SGHTA and CDR2 FQGNSA. There are 16 residues in the CDR3. The CDR3 DNA reads TGTGCCAGCAGCTTAGGGGGGATTAGTTATAATTCACCCCTCCACTTT. Its translation is CASSLGGISYNSPLHF.

This clonotype was observed a handful of times. The chain recombines TRBV7-2 with TRBJ2-2, with 8 bases lining up with TRBD2. The length of the CDR3 is 14 residues. Germline V lookup: CDR1 SGHTA, CDR2 FQGNSA. V lost 6 bases to trimming and J lost 6 bases; unmatched junction nucleotides: 6. CDR3: CASRTRLASGELFF. Here the CDR3 DNA reads TGTGCCAGCAGGACCAGACTAGCGTCCGGGGAGCTGTTTTTT.

V gene TRBV10-3 combines with J gene TRBJ2-3; no clear D. V was pared by 8 bases and J by 4 bases, with 10 bases between. Germline loops: CDR1 ENHRY, CDR2 SYGVKD. The CDR3 spans 12 residues. CDR3 sequence (DNA): TGTGCCATCGGTCCTCAGTCAGATACGCAGTATTTT. Its translation is CAIGPQSDTQYF.

The chain employs TRBV30 and TRBJ1-3; D not certain. This CDR3 spans 13 amino acids. The V gene lost 5 bases and the J gene lost 0 bases, with 8 bases spanning the gap. CDR1 and CDR2 (germline): GTSNPN, SVGIG (reference sequence). CDR3 DNA: TGTGCCTGGGGGCCTTACTCTGGAAACACCATATATTTT. Protein sequence: CAWGPYSGNTIYF.

The rearrangement links TRBV25-1 to TRBJ2-5; unclear D gene. Germline assignment: CDR1 MGHDK and CDR2 SYGVNS. Trimming pared 3 bases from V and 0 bases from J, leaving 8 bases between. This CDR3 contains 14 residues. This chain's CDR3 is CASSENPYQETQYF. Here the CDR3 DNA reads TGTGCCAGCAGTGAGAATCCGTACCAAGAGACCCAGTACTTC.

This clonotype was detected only a few times. V and J are TRBV6-2 or TRBV6-3 and TRBJ2-7; D may be TRBD2 (5 bases). The V and J ends lost 6 bases and 7 bases respectively, with 16 bases between them. The CDR3 contains 13 residues. Germline V gives CDR1 MNHEY, CDR2 SVGEGT. The CDR3 sequence: CASRKDGSGEQYF. The CDR3 region has the DNA TGTGCCAGCAGAAAGGATGGGTCGGGGGAGCAGTACTTC.

V is TRBV6-5 and J is TRBJ1-5; TRBD1 is a possible D gene (5 bases). There are 15 residues in the CDR3. Germline V gene lookup returns CDR1 MNHEY and CDR2 SVGAGI. V lost 6 bases, J lost 5 bases, and 17 bases lay in between. The CDR3 sequence is CASSLGVGVYQPQHF. CDR3 sequence (DNA): TGTGCCAGCAGCCTGGGGGTTGGGGTATATCAGCCCCAGCATTTT.

The chain employs TRBV20-1 and TRBJ2-7; D is unresolved. The germline V gene encodes CDR1 DFQATT and CDR2 SNEGSKA (reference sequence). The CDR3 covers 11 residues. V lost 2 bases and J 0 bases, leaving 2 bases between the germline ends. As DNA, the CDR3 is TGCAGTGCTAGATCCTCCTACGAGCAGTACGTC. Translated, it gives CSARSSYEQYV.

The chain carries TRBV19 and TRBJ2-1; D unresolved. Deletions cut 5 bases from V and 7 bases from J, with 9 bases between. Germline CDR1 LNHDA, CDR2 SQIVND (reference sequence). The CDR3 sequence is 12 residues long. CDR3 DNA: TGTGCCAGTAGTGCCGGAGATAATGAGCAGTTCTTC. Its protein product is CASSAGDNEQFF.

The chain employs TRBV20-1 and TRBJ2-3, with D maybe TRBD1 (6 bases). The CDR3 covers 13 residues. V was shortened by 3 bases and J by 2 bases, with 9 bases between the two germline ends. Germline-derived CDR1 and CDR2 are DFQATT and SNEGSKA (reference sequence). The CDR3 is CSARGAATDTQYF. The DNA for the CDR3 is TGCAGTGCTAGGGGGGCGGCCACAGATACGCAGTATTTT.

The chain is built from TRBV7-9 and TRBJ1-1; D is possibly TRBD1 (6 bases). The CDR3 spans 16 residues. The V end was cut by 2 bases, the J end by 2 bases, with 15 bases between. Per germline, CDR1 SEHNR and CDR2 FQNEAQ (reference sequence). The DNA of the CDR3 is TGTGCCAGCAGCTTATTTCGGGACACCTTCAACACTGAAGCTTTCTTT. It encodes CASSLFRDTFNTEAFF.

The table lists this clonotype with a few counts. The chain employs TRBV12-3 or TRBV12-4 and TRBJ2-1, with 7 nucleotides matching TRBD1. The CDR3 is 12 amino acids. V lost 5 bases to trimming and J lost 10 bases; unmatched junction nucleotides: 5. Here the CDR3 DNA reads TGTGCCAGCAGTGTACCGGGACAGGAGCAGTTCTTC. This gives the protein CASSVPGQEQFF.

A few counts support this clonotype. V and J are TRBV4-3 and TRBJ1-3, with D perhaps TRBD1 (5 bases). Deletions cut 0 bases from V and 0 bases from J, with 9 bases between. The CDR3 has 16 amino acids. Germline CDR1 reads LGHNA; CDR2 reads YSLEER. This CDR3 reads CASSQEGLSSGNTIYF. The CDR3 nucleotides read TGCGCCAGCAGCCAAGAGGGGCTGAGCTCTGGAAACACCATATATTTT.

This clonotype was detected a few times. The V gene is TRBV9, the J gene TRBJ2-7; D gene uncertain. The CDR3 totals 13 residues. CDR1 SGDLS and CDR2 YYNGEE come from the germline V gene. The ends were cut back, 0 bases at V and 3 bases at J, with 7 bases in the middle. The CDR3 sequence: CASSVATSYEQYF. For the CDR3, the DNA is TGTGCCAGCAGCGTAGCTACAAGCTACGAGCAGTACTTC.

In this sample, this clonotype turned up many times. This chain connects TRBV25-1 to TRBJ2-6; maybe TRBD1 (5 bases). CDR1 and CDR2 from the germline V gene are MGHDK and SYGVNS. The CDR3 contains 15 residues. V was pared by 4 bases and J by 0 bases, with 7 bases between. The CDR3, as DNA: TGTGCCAGCAGTGTAGGACACTCTGGGGCCAACGTCCTGACTTTC. Translated: CASSVGHSGANVLTF. Complete variable domain (other parts from reference TRBV25-1 and TRBJ2-6): EADIYQTPRYLVIGTGKKITLECSQTMGHDKMYWYQQDPGMELHLIHYSYGVNSTEKGDLSSESTVSRIRTEHFPLTLESARPSHTSQYLCASSVGHSGANVLTFGAGSRLTVL.

This clonotype came up a few times. This rearrangement joins TRBV5-1 to TRBJ1-2, with 7 positions matching TRBD1. After removal of 3 bases from V and 4 bases from J, the junction contained 6 bases not matched to a gene. Germline assignment: CDR1 SGHRS and CDR2 YFSETQ. This CDR3 has 14 amino acids. This CDR3 reads CASSSSGQSYGYTF. The CDR3 region has the DNA TGCGCCAGCAGCTCCTCGGGACAGAGCTATGGCTACACCTTC.

This sequence joins TRBV7-9 and TRBJ2-3; 9 nucleotides line up with TRBD1. The CDR3 length is 16 residues. Trimming at V came to 4 bases and at J to 4 bases, leaving 9 bases not matched to a gene. Per the germline V gene, CDR1 is SEHNR and CDR2 is FQNEAQ (reference sequence). CDR3 sequence: CASSWAGTGFPDTQYF. CDR3 DNA: TGTGCCAGCAGCTGGGCCGGGACAGGGTTCCCAGATACGCAGTATTTT.

This clonotype appeared a few times. The chain has TRBV30 and TRBJ1-5; D unresolved. Germline CDR1 is GTSNPN and CDR2 is SVGIG (reference sequence). Trimming removed 2 bases from V and 3 bases from J, with 11 bases in between. The CDR3 runs 14 residues. CDR3 sequence reads: CAWSRGGNNQPQHF. The CDR3 DNA reads TGTGCCTGGAGTCGGGGAGGGAACAATCAGCCCCAGCATTTT.

There are a few counts of this clonotype. This chain links TRBV14 with TRBJ1-3; D is uncertain. Deletions cut 8 bases from V and 0 bases from J, with 14 bases between. This CDR3 contains 15 residues. Looked up from germline, CDR1 is SGHDN and CDR2 is FVKESK. CDR3 sequence: CASRSTAYSGNTIYF. CDR3 nucleotide sequence: TGTGCCAGCCGAAGCACGGCCTACTCTGGAAACACCATATATTTT.

The chain carries TRBV7-8 and TRBJ2-3; 12 bases are shared with TRBD2. In germline, CDR1 is SGHVS, CDR2 FQNEAQ. The CDR3 extends over 17 amino acids. Losses at the gene ends were 5 bases for V and 3 bases for J; bases not matched to a gene: 9. The CDR3 nucleotides read TGTGCCAGCAGCCTCTACTCTAGCGGGGGGGCGACAGATACGCAGTATTTT. This codes for CASSLYSSGGATDTQYF.